This record concerns one T cell receptor beta chain sequence. What it recognizes is unknown. Libraries for TCR beta were constructed using UMI-labeled 5' RACE. TCRdb reprocessed the 5' RACE reads; each CDR3 protein has one entry and no DNA is given. Found here are more than 10,000 distinct CDR3 sequences; the top ten clones hold 15%. The CDR3 has 15 amino acids. CDR1 is SGHNT and CDR2 is YENEEA in the germline V gene. This specimen comes from a study of human CD8 memory T cell subsets. Study-level points and caveats: Compared with precursor exhausted T cells, stem-like memory T cells were suggested by Chao1 estimates to be more diverse.

CCR7+ PD-1- TIGIT- CD8+ T cells were termed stem-like memory (TSTEM). This clonotype was sampled from a human donor in good health. V is TRBV11-3 and J is TRBJ2-1; TCRdb indicates TRBD1, and absent DNA this call remains unverified. Material: CD8+ stem-like memory T cells (TSCM and TCM) sorted from PBMCs. The subset is: stem-like memory CD8 T cells (TSTEM), CCR7+ PD-1- TIGIT-. Here the CDR3 reads CASSLRGGIGSEQFF.